This TCR beta chain was recorded in a study of immune characterization of retroperitoneal liposarcoma. V lost 2 bases, J lost 10 bases, and 6 bases stayed unmatched. Looked up from germline, CDR1 is GTSNPN and CDR2 is SVGIG (reference sequence). This CDR3 spans 14 amino acids. This clonotype was detected only a few times. TCRdb called the PCR reads again in MiXCR, with one record for every CDR3 protein. The table records some 10,000 distinct CDR3 sequences, under 30% of them present only once. Sequencing used blood. The sequence was collected from a male donor with retroperitoneal liposarcoma. V usage is TRBV30 and J usage is TRBJ1-4, with 11 bases aligning to TRBD1. The CDR3 bases are TGTGCCTGGAGTCGGGACAGGGGGGAGACAAAACTGTTTTTT. Residues: CAWSRDRGETKLFF.